Presented here are 30 T cell receptor beta chains from one specimen sequenced in a study of blood T cells in healthy people across ages. With a J-beta primer mix and a sample-barcoded 5' primer, a second PCR ran roughly 6 to 11 cycles. TCRdb independently ran MiXCR on the 5' RACE reads; one entry per CDR3 protein. The sample shows 650,000 to 1,000,000 distinct CDR3 sequences, roughly 40% of them seen only once. Material: blood. These receptors came from a man younger than 35 in good health.

This clonotype showed up just a few times. The V call is TRBV4-1, the J call TRBJ1-2; 7 nucleotides match TRBD1. This CDR3 comprises 15 residues. Germline V gene data show CDR1 as MGHRA and CDR2 as YSYEKL. Trimming at V came to 3 bases and at J to 1 base, leaving 5 bases not matched to a gene. The CDR3 loop reads CASSHLTGDNYGYTF. CDR3 nucleotide sequence: TGCGCCAGCAGCCATCTTACAGGGGATAACTATGGCTACACCTTC.

This clonotype turned up a few times. V usage is TRBV5-1 and J usage is TRBJ1-2; perhaps TRBD1 as D (6 bases). V lost 4 bases and J 6 bases, leaving 16 bases between the germline ends. This CDR3 has 14 residues. In germline, CDR1 is SGHRS, CDR2 YFSETQ. Written as DNA, the CDR3 is TGCGCCAGCAGCCCCAGCGGGAGGGGGGATGGCTACACCTTC. Encoded protein: CASSPSGRGDGYTF. Based on the CDR3 plus reference TRBV5-1 and TRBJ1-2, the full variable domain is KAGVTQTPRYLIKTRGQQVTLSCSPISGHRSVSWYQQTPGQGLQFLFEYFSETQRNKGNFPGRFSGRQFSNSRSEMNVSTLELGDSALYLCASSPSGRGDGYTFGSGTRLTVV.

The gene calls are TRBV6-2 or TRBV6-3 and TRBJ2-1, with 8 bases fitting TRBD2. CDR1 MNHEY and CDR2 SVGEGT come from the germline V gene. J gave up 4 bases and V 6 bases, and 8 bases lay outside the gene matches. This CDR3 is 15 amino acids long. The CDR3 is CASSADGGGYNEQFF. The CDR3 coding sequence is TGTGCCAGCAGCGCGGACGGCGGGGGGTACAATGAGCAGTTCTTC.

This chain joins TRBV12-3 or TRBV12-4 and TRBJ2-7; D might be TRBD1 (6 bases). V dropped 4 bases and J dropped 2 bases, with 36 bases sitting between them. The CDR3 is made up of 22 amino acids. This CDR3 reads CASSSPPRGTLDVRNLPYEQYF. The CDR3, as DNA: TGTGCCAGCAGTTCCCCCCCCAGGGGCACCTTGGATGTTCGAAACCTCCCCTACGAGCAGTACTTC.

This clonotype was counted between two and nine times. The chain's CDR3 is CSAVAGGLSTDTQYF. In DNA, the CDR3 is TGCAGTGCTGTAGCGGGAGGACTTAGCACAGATACGCAGTATTTT. The chain uses TRBV20-1 and TRBJ2-3; 10 nucleotides match TRBD2. The ends lost 5 bases at V and 0 bases at J; junction bases unmatched: 5. Germline-derived CDR1 and CDR2 are DFQATT and SNEGSKA (reference sequence). CDR3 length equals 15 residues.

V is TRBV3-1 and J is TRBJ1-1; 7 nucleotides match TRBD1. Per the germline V gene, CDR1 is LGHDT and CDR2 is YNNKEL (reference sequence). V lost 4 bases and J lost 2; bases outside the gene matches: 7. The length of the CDR3 is 15 residues. The CDR3 region is CASSPPTGDNTEAFF. CDR3 in DNA: TGTGCCAGCAGCCCCCCCACAGGGGATAACACTGAAGCTTTCTTT. Full variable domain (remainder filled in from reference TRBV3-1 and TRBJ1-1): DTAVSQTPKYLVTQMGNDKSIKCEQNLGHDTMYWYKQDSKKFLKIMFSYNNKELIINETVPNRFSPKSPDKAHLNLHINSLELGDSAVYFCASSPPTGDNTEAFFGQGTRLTVV.

The chain carries TRBV14 and TRBJ2-6; TRBD1 matches at 10 bases. Germline V lookup: CDR1 SGHDN, CDR2 FVKESK. The CDR3 sequence is 19 residues long. V gave up 3 bases and J gave up 2 bases; unmatched junction bases: 10. CDR3: CASSHHRDRGTAGANVLTF. In nucleotides, the CDR3 is TGTGCCAGCAGCCATCACCGGGACAGGGGAACGGCTGGGGCCAACGTCCTGACTTTC.

This chain links TRBV7-2 with TRBJ1-2, with D tentatively TRBD1 (5 bases). V lost 2 bases to trimming and J lost 4 bases, with 17 bases between them. In germline, CDR1 is SGHTA, CDR2 FQGNSA. The CDR3 is made up of 16 amino acids. The CDR3 region is CASSLLSQAISYGYTF. The CDR3, as DNA: TGTGCCAGCAGCTTACTATCACAGGCTATTAGCTATGGCTACACCTTC.

The gene calls are TRBV29-1 and TRBJ1-3; tentatively, D is TRBD1 (5 bases). V lost 3 bases and J 0 bases, leaving 12 bases between the germline ends. This CDR3 spans 15 amino acids. The germline V gene encodes CDR1 SQVTM and CDR2 ANQGSEA. CDR3 coding DNA: TGCAGCGTTGATGGGGGACGGAGCTCTGGAAACACCATATATTTT. Protein product: CSVDGGRSSGNTIYF.

This chain uses TRBV4-1 with TRBJ2-3, with a weak D call TRBD2 (6 bases). This CDR3 is built from 14 residues. The germline V gene encodes CDR1 MGHRA and CDR2 YSYEKL. V gave up 3 bases and J gave up 4 bases, with 11 bases separating them. DNA for the CDR3: TGCGCCAGCAGCCACAGGGACTCCTCAGATACGCAGTATTTT. This translates into CASSHRDSSDTQYF.

The V and J genes are TRBV7-8 and TRBJ2-1; 9 nucleotides agree with TRBD1. The CDR3 covers 15 residues. Germline V gene data show CDR1 as SGHVS and CDR2 as FQNEAQ. V lost 5 bases, J lost 8 bases, and 10 bases stayed unmatched. The CDR3, as DNA: TGTGCCAGCAGCGGCACGGGACAGGGCTTCGATGAGCAGTTCTTC. It codes for CASSGTGQGFDEQFF.

The genes are TRBV7-2 and TRBJ2-1, with D possibly called TRBD1 or TRBD2 (7 bases each). The CDR3 is made up of 17 amino acids. Germline assignment: CDR1 SGHTA and CDR2 FQGNSA. Trimming took off 6 bases at V and 6 bases at J, with 24 bases between the two ends. The CDR3 DNA follows: TGTGCCAGCAGTCCAGGGGGAGGGGCGTTTAGCTTCAATGAGCAGTTCTTC. Translating it yields CASSPGGGAFSFNEQFF. The full variable domain, its missing parts supplied by reference TRBV7-2 and TRBJ2-1, is GAGVSQSPSNKVTEKGKDVELRCDPISGHTALYWYRQSLGQGLEFLIYFQGNSAPDKSGLPSDRFSAERTGGSVSTLTIQRTQQEDSAVYLCASSPGGGAFSFNEQFFGPGTRLTVL.

The chain combines TRBV11-3 with TRBJ2-7; either TRBD1 or TRBD2 may supply D (5 bases each). The length of the CDR3 is 14 residues. The germline V gene encodes CDR1 SGHNT and CDR2 YENEEA. V dropped 5 bases and J dropped 3 bases, with 14 bases sitting between them. CDR3 bases: TGTGCCAGCAGCGGGGGACGGGAAGTCTACGAGCAGTACTTC. Translating it yields CASSGGREVYEQYF.

This clonotype was counted many times. V gene TRBV20-1 combines with J gene TRBJ2-3; unclear D gene. Germline V gives CDR1 DFQATT, CDR2 SNEGSKA (reference sequence). V lost 6 bases, J lost 3 bases, and 10 bases lay in between. CDR3 length: 12 residues. The CDR3 nucleotides are TGCAGTGCCCTCGGACCTACAGATACGCAGTATTTT. Its translation is CSALGPTDTQYF.

This clonotype showed up just a few times. The J gene is TRBJ2-7, the V gene TRBV20-1, with D unclear. The CDR3 is 13 residues long. From germline, CDR1 is DFQATT and CDR2 SNEGSKA (reference sequence). Trimming removed 3 bases from V and 4 bases from J, with 13 bases in between. Here the CDR3 reads CSASYRAGYEQYF. CDR3 nucleotides: TGCAGTGCTAGTTATAGGGCTGGGTACGAGCAGTACTTC.

In this sample, this clonotype turned up many times. The chain couples TRBV4-1 to TRBJ2-1; D uncertain. The CDR3 spans 14 residues. Germline CDR1 MGHRA, CDR2 YSYEKL. V lost 0 bases to trimming and J lost 5 bases, with 8 bases between them. The CDR3 here is CASSQEPNNNEQFF. In DNA form, the CDR3 reads TGCGCCAGCAGCCAAGAACCTAACAACAATGAGCAGTTCTTC.

This clonotype was seen only a few times. The V and J genes are TRBV20-1 and TRBJ2-1; D not resolved. The last part of the DNA fits TRBJ2-7 better; the J call may be wrong. CDR1 and CDR2 (germline): DFQATT, SNEGSKA (reference sequence). The CDR3 length is 13 residues. CDR3 residues: CSAGRRAYNEQYF. The DNA of the CDR3 is TGCAGTGCTGGCCGACGCGCCTACAATGAGCAGTACTTC.

This clonotype has just a few counts. The chain combines TRBV12-3 or TRBV12-4 with TRBJ2-2; D is ambiguous. The CDR3 totals 14 residues. V lost 4 bases and J lost 4, with 10 bases in between. The CDR3 region has the DNA TGTGCCAGCAGTTCCATTCGATCCACCGGGGAGCTGTTTTTT. This gives the protein CASSSIRSTGELFF.

The table lists this clonotype with a few counts. This chain connects TRBV6-5 to TRBJ2-1; D is undetermined. The CDR3 sequence is 13 residues long. The ends were cut back, 2 bases at V and 7 bases at J, with 9 bases in the middle. CDR1 and CDR2 from the germline V gene are MNHEY and SVGAGI. The CDR3 here is CASSYNPGNEQFF. The CDR3 DNA reads as TGTGCCAGCAGTTACAACCCAGGAAATGAGCAGTTCTTC.

This sequence joins TRBV15 and TRBJ2-7; the match to TRBD2 covers 7 bases. J gave up 6 bases and V 0 bases, and 5 bases lay outside the gene matches. CDR3 length equals 14 residues. Germline loops: CDR1 LNHNV, CDR2 YYDKDF (reference sequence). CDR3 sequence (DNA): TGTGCCACCAGCAGAGATTGGGGGGGACCCGAGCAGTACTTC. Its protein product is CATSRDWGGPEQYF.

This clonotype was counted between two and nine times. The rearrangement joins TRBV12-3 or TRBV12-4 to TRBJ2-3, with D possibly called TRBD1 or TRBD2 (5 bases each). The CDR3 is 16 amino acids. Between the trimmed V and J ends, which lost 3 bases and 2 bases, there was a span of 15 bases. CDR3 coding DNA: TGTGCCAGCAGTTTTGGGACCAGGGCCCTCACAGATACGCAGTATTTT. As protein: CASSFGTRALTDTQYF.

The chain has TRBV20-1 and TRBJ1-1; D is unresolved. CDR1 is DFQATT and CDR2 is SNEGSKA in the germline V gene (reference sequence). The CDR3 totals 12 residues. This CDR3 reads CRDPRVGTEAFF. CDR3 in DNA: TGCAGAGATCCGAGGGTAGGGACTGAAGCTTTCTTT.

The chain is built from TRBV29-1 and TRBJ2-5; weak D call: TRBD1 (5 bases). The J call is uncertain, as TRBJ2-7 better fits the DNA end. Looked up from germline, CDR1 is SQVTM and CDR2 is ANQGSEA. The CDR3 loop spans 12 amino acids. CDR3 in DNA: TGCAGCGTCCTCGACAGCACCTACGAGCAGTACTTC. Translating it yields CSVLDSTYEQYF.

CDR3 loop: CASSRGQGALGRGGYTF. CDR3 sequence (DNA): TGTGCCAGCAGTCGTGGACAGGGGGCCCTGGGTAGGGGCGGCTACACCTTC. The chain employs TRBV6-6 and TRBJ1-2; 11 bases agree with TRBD1. Germline assignment: CDR1 MNHNY and CDR2 SVGAGI (reference sequence). J was trimmed by 8 bases and V by 5 bases; bases with no gene match: 16. This CDR3 has 17 amino acids.

This clonotype was counted only a few times. The chain has TRBV7-2 and TRBJ1-3, with a tentative D call TRBD1 (6 bases). V lost 2 bases and J lost 4, with 15 bases in between. The germline V gene has CDR1 SGHTA and CDR2 FQGNSA. The CDR3 sequence is 16 residues long. This CDR3 is CASSLSGSGAGNTIYF. The CDR3 coding sequence is TGTGCCAGCAGCTTAAGCGGTTCGGGGGCGGGAAACACCATATATTTT. The full variable domain, completed using reference TRBV7-2 and TRBJ1-3, is GAGVSQSPSNKVTEKGKDVELRCDPISGHTALYWYRQSLGQGLEFLIYFQGNSAPDKSGLPSDRFSAERTGGSVSTLTIQRTQQEDSAVYLCASSLSGSGAGNTIYFGEGSWLTVV.

This clonotype was recorded many times. V usage is TRBV10-3 and J usage is TRBJ2-7; D gene uncertain. The CDR3 runs 12 residues. CDR1 is ENHRY, CDR2 SYGVKD, per germline. V lost 3 bases and J 2 bases, leaving 5 bases between the germline ends. The CDR3 DNA follows: TGTGCCATCAGTGACCCCCCCTACGAGCAGTACTTC. This gives the protein CAISDPPYEQYF.

The chain recombines TRBV7-9 with TRBJ2-1; D remains ambiguous. The CDR3 totals 14 residues. The ends were cut back, 7 bases at V and 3 bases at J, with 13 bases in the middle. In germline, CDR1 is SEHNR, CDR2 FQNEAQ (reference sequence). CDR3 DNA sequence: TGTGCCAGCAACCGCGCCGCCAGCTACAATGAGCAGTTCTTC. Translating it yields CASNRAASYNEQFF.

The rearrangement joins TRBV12-3 or TRBV12-4 to TRBJ1-2; D call uncertain. The CDR3 length is 13 residues. The V gene lost 2 bases and the J gene lost 5 bases, with 9 bases spanning the gap. CDR3 residues: CASSLPLEYGYTF. DNA of the CDR3: TGTGCCAGCAGTTTACCCCTCGAGTATGGCTACACCTTC.

The gene calls are TRBV28 and TRBJ2-5, with TRBD1 identical over 7 bases. CDR3 length: 16 amino acids. V shed 4 bases, J shed 7 bases, and the junction held 15 bases outside the gene matches. From germline, CDR1 is MDHEN and CDR2 SYDVKM. CDR3 DNA: TGTGCCAGCAGTTCGCCGGGACAGCGTCGTCAGGGGACCCAGTACTTC. Translated, it gives CASSSPGQRRQGTQYF.

The rearrangement joins TRBV4-3 to TRBJ1-5; a possible D gene is TRBD1 (6 bases). The germline V gene has CDR1 LGHNA and CDR2 YSLEER. This CDR3 is built from 17 residues. Trimming took 1 base from V and 0 from J, leaving 13 bases between them. The CDR3 bases are TGCGCCAGCAGCCAAGGCCCTGGCAGGGGTAGCAATCAGCCCCAGCATTTT. Protein sequence: CASSQGPGRGSNQPQHF.